The 30 T cell receptor beta chains in this list originate from one sample, sequenced in a study of CD8+CD57+ T cells in acquired aplastic anemia. Sequenced patients had shown CD8+CD57+ cell expansion by flow cytometry. Template material for TCR beta VDJ and CDR3 profiling consisted of genomic DNA. Using its own MiXCR run on the reads, TCRdb lists one record per CDR3 protein. This sample has roughly 250,000 distinct CDR3 sequences, with 70% to 85% found just once. What was sequenced was sorted CD4+, CD8+, or CD8+CD57+ T cells (not recorded which) from PBMCs. The source of these receptors is a human donor with aplastic anemia.

This clonotype showed up just a few times. The CDR3 bases are TGCGCCAGCAGCTTGGCCGACGGCAACGAGCAGTACTTC. It specifies CASSLADGNEQYF. This chain connects TRBV5-1 to TRBJ2-7; D is undetermined. Germline V CDR1 and CDR2: SGHRS, YFSETQ. This CDR3 region has 13 residues. The germline V and J ends were trimmed by 0 bases and 5 bases, with 9 bases remaining between them.

J is TRBJ2-3 and V is TRBV7-9; 7 nucleotides match TRBD2. The V gene end was trimmed by 3 bases and the J gene end by 10 bases; junction bases not matched to a gene: 7. The CDR3 extends over 13 amino acids. Germline CDR1 reads SEHNR; CDR2 reads FQNEAQ (reference sequence). The CDR3 DNA is TGTGCCAGCAGCTTTCGAAGAAGCGGGGCGCAGTATTTT. It encodes CASSFRRSGAQYF.

The chain joins TRBV19 to TRBJ2-7; 13 nucleotides line up with TRBD2. Germline-derived CDR1 and CDR2 are LNHDA and SQIVND (reference sequence). V was clipped by 3 bases and J by 1 base; unmatched bases: 3. The CDR3 extends over 16 amino acids. This CDR3 is CASSMGTSGTSYEQYF. The CDR3 coding sequence is TGTGCCAGTAGTATGGGGACTAGCGGGACATCCTACGAGCAGTACTTC.

The chain has TRBV7-9 and TRBJ2-4; possible D gene TRBD2, 5 bases. The germline CDR1 and CDR2 sequences are SEHNR and FQNEAQ (reference sequence). V dropped 11 bases and J dropped 13 bases, with 21 bases sitting between them. CDR3 length equals 12 residues. The CDR3 protein is CAGRGAGKIQYF. CDR3 nucleotides: TGTGCCGGACGGGGAGCTGGGAAGATCCAGTACTTC.

The V and J genes are TRBV11-3 and TRBJ1-5; weak D call: TRBD1 (5 bases). CDR1 and CDR2 from the germline V gene are SGHNT and YENEEA. The CDR3 is made up of 13 amino acids. Trimming took off 4 bases at V and 8 bases at J, with 12 bases between the two ends. Here the CDR3 DNA reads TGTGCCAGCAGCTATGCACTGACAGAGCCCCAGCATTTT. Translating it yields CASSYALTEPQHF.

As concerns this clonotype: At one end the junction does not follow the germline gene, possibly because of a read error. This chain joins TRBV15 and TRBJ2-3; the D is unclear. Germline CDR1 and CDR2: LNHNV and YYDKDF (reference sequence). This CDR3 comprises 14 residues. This CDR3 is CASSMAASPDTQYF. The CDR3 DNA reads as TGTGCCAGCAGCATGGCCGCAAGTCCAGATACGCAGTATTTT.

This rearrangement joins TRBV15 to TRBJ2-1; no reliable D call. V shed 1 base and J shed 6 bases, with 7 bases lying between them. Per the germline V gene, CDR1 is LNHNV and CDR2 is YYDKDF (reference sequence). The CDR3 is 13 amino acids. In nucleotides, the CDR3 is TGTGCCACCAGCAGAGGAATGGGCAATGAGCAGTTCTTC. It encodes CATSRGMGNEQFF.

With regard to this clonotype: Without the conserved terminal phenylalanine or tryptophan, this CDR3 likely stems from a read error. Because the CDR3's place on the DNA is in doubt, the DNA is left out and the CDR3 is given as listed by TCRdb. This chain uses TRBV7-2 with TRBJ2-3; whether TRBD1, the table's D call, matches the DNA was not checked. The length of the CDR3 is 13 amino acids, counting both ends. Per germline, CDR1 SGHTA and CDR2 FQGNSA. This CDR3 is CASSLVFTRTWSS.

The rearrangement links TRBV7-8 to TRBJ2-2, with a tentative D call TRBD1 (6 bases). This CDR3 is built from 16 residues. CDR1 and CDR2 (germline): SGHVS, FQNEAQ. Trimming took off 3 bases at V and 14 bases at J, with 25 bases between the two ends. For the CDR3, the DNA is TGTGCCAGCAGCTTTCATCCAGACAGGACAACCCGTTCCCTGTTTTTT. It encodes CASSFHPDRTTRSLFF.

V and J are TRBV20-1 and TRBJ2-5; D may be TRBD1 or TRBD2 (5 bases each). The CDR3 is made up of 15 amino acids. The germline gives CDR1 DFQATT, CDR2 SNEGSKA (reference sequence). V lost 6 bases and J 5 bases, leaving 22 bases between the germline ends. This CDR3 is CSASNWGRKIETQYF. The DNA for the CDR3 is TGCAGTGCCAGTAATTGGGGACGCAAGATTGAGACCCAGTACTTC.

Only a few counts were recorded for this clonotype. The V call is TRBV24-1, the J call TRBJ2-7, with D hard to call. V was clipped by 7 bases and J by 2 bases, with 11 bases between them. Germline V lookup: CDR1 KGHDR, CDR2 SFDVKD. CDR3 size: 13 residues. For the CDR3, the DNA is TGTGCCACCAGGGATAATGTAACCTACGAGCAGTACTTC. Translation: CATRDNVTYEQYF.

Concerning this clonotype itself: A read error may account for a junction end that differs from germline. The chain couples TRBV7-3 to TRBJ2-5; TRBD2 matches 7 bases. In germline, CDR1 is SGHTA, CDR2 FQGTGA. The CDR3 loop spans 14 amino acids. The CDR3 bases are TGTGCCACCAGCTGGGGGGGAGGCCACGAGACCCAGTACTTC. The encoded protein is CATSWGGGHETQYF.

On this clonotype: One end of the junction varies from germline; a read error may be responsible. The J gene is TRBJ2-3, the V gene TRBV7-8; the D is unclear. This CDR3 comprises 14 residues. The germline CDR1 and CDR2 sequences are SGHVS and FQNEAQ. CDR3 residues: CASSLEPDGAALYF. The DNA of the CDR3 is TGTGCCAGCAGCTTAGAGCCAGATGGCGCAGCCCTGTACTTT.

The V and J genes are TRBV9 and TRBJ2-1; TRBD2 matches at 7 bases. V gave up 3 bases and J gave up 12 bases; unmatched junction bases: 18. The CDR3 totals 16 residues. CDR1 is SGDLS, CDR2 YYNGEE, per germline. CDR3 sequence reads: CASSGLAGNTGELQFF. For the CDR3, the DNA is TGTGCCAGCAGCGGATTAGCGGGTAACACCGGGGAGCTGCAGTTCTTC.

In the case of this clonotype: The junction does not match germline at one end; this may be a read error. The chain couples TRBV7-6 to TRBJ2-5; D remains ambiguous. Germline V CDR1 and CDR2: SGHVS, FNYEAQ. This CDR3 is 14 amino acids long. Here the CDR3 DNA reads TGTGCCAGCAGCATGGGCAGCGAGAATGAGACCCTCCACTTC. It encodes CASSMGSENETLHF. The whole variable domain, remainder taken from reference TRBV7-6 and TRBJ2-5, is GAGVSQSPRYKVTKRGQDVALRCDPISGHVSLYWYRQALGQGPEFLTYFNYEAQQDKSGLPNDRFSAERPEGSISTLTIQRTEQRDSAMYRCASSMGSENETLHFGPGTRLLVL.

This clonotype has only one observation. This chain joins TRBV7-9 and TRBJ1-5; D call uncertain. The CDR3 extends over 15 amino acids. V shed 3 bases and J shed 6 bases, with 15 bases lying between them. Germline-derived CDR1 and CDR2 are SEHNR and FQNEAQ (reference sequence). The CDR3 nucleotides are TGTGCCAGCAGCTTTCAGAGCGCCGGAGGTCAGCCCCAGCATTTT. This sequence encodes CASSFQSAGGQPQHF. The full variable domain, rest sourced from reference TRBV7-9 and TRBJ1-5, is DTGVSQNPRHKITKRGQNVTFRCDPISEHNRLYWYRQTLGQGPEFLTYFQNEAQLEKSRLLSDRFSAERPKGSFSTLEIQRTEQGDSAMYLCASSFQSAGGQPQHFGDGTRLSIL.

As regards this clonotype: The CDR3 carries no conserved terminal phenylalanine or tryptophan, so it likely arises from a read error. The CDR3 region has the DNA TGTGCCAGCAGCTTATCGCCCTACTCGAGCTCCCACGAGCAGTACGAC. This sequence encodes CASSLSPYSSSHEQYD. The gene calls are TRBV7-8 and TRBJ2-7; D not resolved. The CDR3 covers 16 residues. CDR1 SGHVS and CDR2 FQNEAQ come from the germline V gene.

Note on this clonotype: The junction departs from germline at one end; a sequencing error may be responsible. The chain uses TRBV2 and TRBJ2-4; a possible D gene is TRBD1 (6 bases). The CDR3 sequence is 12 residues long. CDR1 and CDR2 (germline): SNHLY, FYNNEI. The CDR3 DNA reads TGTGCCAGCGCAGGGGCTAGGGGCATTGAGTACTTC. Encoded protein: CASAGARGIEYF.

This clonotype was observed a handful of times. This chain joins TRBV2 and TRBJ2-3, with 9 bases that match TRBD2. From germline, CDR1 is SNHLY and CDR2 FYNNEI. This CDR3 contains 13 residues. The CDR3 protein is CGSGGVGTDTQYF. As DNA, the CDR3 is TGTGGTAGCGGGGGCGTGGGCACAGATACGCAGTATTTT.

The chain carries TRBV19 and TRBJ2-1, with D perhaps matching TRBD2 (6 bases). The V gene's germline CDR1 is LNHDA and CDR2 SQIVND (reference sequence). The V end lost 5 bases, the J end lost 9 bases, and 23 bases lay between the germline ends. This CDR3 has 16 amino acids. The CDR3 DNA is TGTGCCAGTAGTTTTAAAGGACGGGGGAAGACCGGTGAGCAGTTCTTC. Encoded protein: CASSFKGRGKTGEQFF.

On this clonotype itself: The junction departs from germline at one end; a sequencing error may be responsible. This chain uses TRBV7-2 with TRBJ2-6; 8 bases fit TRBD2. The germline V gene encodes CDR1 SGHTA and CDR2 FQGNSA. The CDR3 consists of 16 residues. The CDR3 DNA follows: TGTGCCAGCAGCCTAGCGGGTAGCGTCGGGGGGGACGTGCTGACTTTC. Its translation: CASSLAGSVGGDVLTF.

This clonotype was observed a handful of times. Since the CDR3 does not end with the conserved phenylalanine or tryptophan, this likely comes from a read error. It is unclear where the CDR3 begins or ends on the DNA, so no DNA is shown, and the CDR3 is as TCRdb lists it. CDR3 region: CASSLGEGGYNSL. J is TRBJ2-3 and V is TRBV7-9; the DNA was not used to check the table's D call, TRBD2. The CDR3 is 13 residues long, ends included. Germline V gene sequence: CDR1 SEHNR, CDR2 FQNEAQ (reference sequence).

Comments on this clonotype: The junction departs from the called germline gene at one end, perhaps through a read error. The J gene is TRBJ2-3, the V gene TRBV7-8; the D gene is possibly TRBD2 (5 bases). The germline V gene encodes CDR1 SGHVS and CDR2 FQNEAQ. The CDR3 runs to 15 residues. Here the CDR3 DNA reads TGCGCCAGCAGCTTAGCGCGAGCGGCCGATACTCAGTATTATTTT. Its protein is CASSLARAADTQYYF.

This clonotype came up a few times. The V gene is TRBV19, the J gene TRBJ1-2; D call uncertain. The V gene's germline CDR1 is LNHDA and CDR2 SQIVND (reference sequence). CDR3 length: 13 residues. V lost 6 bases and J 4 bases, leaving 12 bases between the germline ends. CDR3 DNA sequence: TGTGCCAGTAGGCCCTCGCAGCTCTATGGCTACACCTTC. This codes for CASRPSQLYGYTF.

This rearrangement joins TRBV20-1 to TRBJ2-1; D may be TRBD2 (6 bases). Trimming took 6 bases from V and 7 from J, leaving 19 bases between them. Germline lookup yields CDR1 DFQATT and CDR2 SNEGSKA (reference sequence). The CDR3 length is 14 residues. The CDR3 bases are TGCAGTGCCAGTAGTTGGGGACTGTCGAATGAGCAGTTCTTC. The encoded protein is CSASSWGLSNEQFF.

This clonotype has a count of ten or more. CDR3 sequence: CASSQVGRVASPLHF. CDR3 nucleotides: TGCGCCAGCAGCCAAGTGGGCAGGGTGGCATCACCCCTCCACTTT. The chain recombines TRBV4-3 with TRBJ1-6; a weak D match, TRBD1 (5 bases). Trimming shortened V by 1 base and J by 10 bases, and 14 bases separated the two germline ends. Germline CDR1 reads LGHNA; CDR2 reads YSLEER. The CDR3 extends over 15 amino acids.

This chain links TRBV29-1 with TRBJ1-4, with D maybe TRBD1 (6 bases). Between the trimmed V and J ends, which lost 6 bases and 0 bases, there was a span of 17 bases. Germline V lookup: CDR1 SQVTM, CDR2 ANQGSEA. The CDR3 totals 16 residues. CDR3 amino acids: CSVLRGGSSTNEKLFF. CDR3 DNA sequence: TGCAGCGTCCTCAGGGGAGGTTCGTCAACTAATGAAAAACTGTTTTTT.

A note on this clonotype: The germline gene is not matched at one end of the junction; a read error may be the cause. This sequence joins TRBV7-9 and TRBJ2-5; D gene uncertain. The germline V gene encodes CDR1 SEHNR and CDR2 FQNEAQ (reference sequence). The CDR3 length is 14 residues. The DNA for the CDR3 is TGTGCCACCAGCATTGGCAGCAAGCAGGAGACCGAGTACTTC. The encoded protein is CATSIGSKQETEYF.

This clonotype was seen only once. The chain employs TRBV9 and TRBJ2-7, with D unresolved. The CDR3 contains 13 residues. In germline, CDR1 is SGDLS, CDR2 YYNGEE. Trimming left V 3 bases short and J 4 bases short, with 11 bases between. The CDR3 nucleotides are TGTGCCAGCAGCGATGCCGTCGGGTACGAGCAGTACTTC. Translated, it gives CASSDAVGYEQYF.

The chain is built from TRBV19 and TRBJ1-1; D gene ambiguous. The V end was cut by 9 bases, the J end by 6 bases, with 14 bases between. CDR3 length equals 12 residues. Germline V CDR1 and CDR2: LNHDA, SQIVND (reference sequence). In DNA, the CDR3 is TGTGCCAGCAATCTACTGAGCGCTGAAGCTTTCTTT. Its translation: CASNLLSAEAFF.